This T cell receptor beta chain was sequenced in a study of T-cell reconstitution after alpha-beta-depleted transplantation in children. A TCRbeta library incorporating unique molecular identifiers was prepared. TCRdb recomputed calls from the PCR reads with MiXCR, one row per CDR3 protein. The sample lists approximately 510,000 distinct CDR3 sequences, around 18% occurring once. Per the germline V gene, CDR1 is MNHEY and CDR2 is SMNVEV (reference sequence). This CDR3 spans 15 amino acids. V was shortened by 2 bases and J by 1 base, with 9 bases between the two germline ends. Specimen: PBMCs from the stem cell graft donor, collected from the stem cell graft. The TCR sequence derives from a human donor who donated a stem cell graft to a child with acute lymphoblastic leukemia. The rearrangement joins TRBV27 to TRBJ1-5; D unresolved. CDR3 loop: CASSLGQMSNQPQHF. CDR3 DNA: TGTGCCAGCAGTTTAGGGCAGATGAGCAATCAGCCCCAGCATTTT.